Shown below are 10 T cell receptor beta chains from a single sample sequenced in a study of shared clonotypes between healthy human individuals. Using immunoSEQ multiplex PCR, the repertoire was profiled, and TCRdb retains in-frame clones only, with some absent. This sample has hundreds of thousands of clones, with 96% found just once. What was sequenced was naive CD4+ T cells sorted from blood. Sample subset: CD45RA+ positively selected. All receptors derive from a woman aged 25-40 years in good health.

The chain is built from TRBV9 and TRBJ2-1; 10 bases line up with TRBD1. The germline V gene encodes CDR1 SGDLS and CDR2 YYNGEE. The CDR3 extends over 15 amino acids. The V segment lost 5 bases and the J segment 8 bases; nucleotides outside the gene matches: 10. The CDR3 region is CASSPGTGVDHEQFF. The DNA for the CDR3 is TGTGCCAGCAGTCCCGGGACAGGGGTTGACCATGAGCAGTTCTTC.

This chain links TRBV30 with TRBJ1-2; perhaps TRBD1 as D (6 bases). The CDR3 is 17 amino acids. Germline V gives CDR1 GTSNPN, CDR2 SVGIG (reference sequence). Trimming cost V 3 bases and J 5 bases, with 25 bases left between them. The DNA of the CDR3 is TGTGCCTGGAGCGCAAGCCTCTCAGGGGAAACCGCGTATGGCTACACCTTC. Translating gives CAWSASLSGETAYGYTF.

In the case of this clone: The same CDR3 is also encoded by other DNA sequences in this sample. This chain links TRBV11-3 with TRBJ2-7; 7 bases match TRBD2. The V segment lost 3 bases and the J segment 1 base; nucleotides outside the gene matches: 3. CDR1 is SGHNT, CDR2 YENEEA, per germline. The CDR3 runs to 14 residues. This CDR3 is CASSLTSSSYEQYF. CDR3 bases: TGTGCCAGCAGCTTGACTAGCTCGTCCTACGAGCAGTACTTC.

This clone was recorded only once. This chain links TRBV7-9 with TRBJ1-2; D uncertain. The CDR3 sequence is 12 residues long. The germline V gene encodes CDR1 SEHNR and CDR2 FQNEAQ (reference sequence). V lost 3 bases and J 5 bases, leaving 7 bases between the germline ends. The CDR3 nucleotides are TGTGCCAGCAGCTTCTGGGAATATGGCTACACCTTC. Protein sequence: CASSFWEYGYTF.

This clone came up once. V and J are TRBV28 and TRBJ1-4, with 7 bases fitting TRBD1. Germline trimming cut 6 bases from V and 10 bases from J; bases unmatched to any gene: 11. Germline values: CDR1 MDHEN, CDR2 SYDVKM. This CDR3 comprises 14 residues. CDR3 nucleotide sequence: TGTGCCAGCAGCCCCGTGGACAGGTGGGGAAAACTGTTTTTT. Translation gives CASSPVDRWGKLFF.

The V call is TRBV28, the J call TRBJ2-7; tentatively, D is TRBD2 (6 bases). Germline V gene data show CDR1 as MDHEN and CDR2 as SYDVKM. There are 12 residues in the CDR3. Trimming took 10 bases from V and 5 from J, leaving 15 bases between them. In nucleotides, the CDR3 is TGTGCCACCGGAAATGCGGGACACGAGCAGTACTTC. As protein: CATGNAGHEQYF.

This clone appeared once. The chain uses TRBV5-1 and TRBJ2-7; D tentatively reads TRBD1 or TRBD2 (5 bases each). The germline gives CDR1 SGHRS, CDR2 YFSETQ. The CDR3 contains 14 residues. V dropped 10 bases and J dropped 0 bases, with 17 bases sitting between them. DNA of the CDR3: TGCGCCCAAAGGAGGACAAAGAACTCCTACGAGCAGTACTTC. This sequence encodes CAQRRTKNSYEQYF.

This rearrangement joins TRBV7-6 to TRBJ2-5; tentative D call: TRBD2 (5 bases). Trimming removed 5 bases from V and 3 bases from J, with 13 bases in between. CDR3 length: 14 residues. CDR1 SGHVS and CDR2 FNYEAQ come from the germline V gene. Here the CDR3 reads CASSPRGGEETQYF. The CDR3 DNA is TGTGCCAGCAGCCCACGAGGAGGTGAAGAGACCCAGTACTTC.

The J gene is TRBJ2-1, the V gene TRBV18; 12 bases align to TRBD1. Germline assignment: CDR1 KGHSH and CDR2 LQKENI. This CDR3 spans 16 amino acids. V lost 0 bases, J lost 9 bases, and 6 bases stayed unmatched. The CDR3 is CASSPPGQGALSEQFF. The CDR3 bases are TGTGCCAGCTCACCACCGGGACAGGGGGCGCTGAGTGAGCAGTTCTTC.

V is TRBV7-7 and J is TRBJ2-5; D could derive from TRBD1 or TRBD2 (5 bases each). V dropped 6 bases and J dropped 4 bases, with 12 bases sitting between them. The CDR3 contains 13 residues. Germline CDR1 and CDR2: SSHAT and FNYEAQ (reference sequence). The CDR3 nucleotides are TGTGCCAGCAGTAGGGACCGGGGAGAGACCCAGTACTTC. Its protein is CASSRDRGETQYF.